Sequencing of this T cell receptor (beta chain) was carried out in a study of patients and donors after allogeneic stem cell transplantation (TCRdb year 2020). Of note for this clonotype: Its antigen remains unidentified. Base qualities are not at hand, and no much larger clone is one base apart.

Trimming at the junction amounts to 1 base on V and 0 bases on J, and the germline ends lie 10 bases apart. CDR1 LNHNV and CDR2 YYDKDF are derived from the germline V gene (reference sequence). The CDR3, cysteine through phenylalanine, is 17 amino acids long. This entry keeps only the CDR3 DNA: 51 bases, framed from base 1. Libraries came from RT-PCR. The sequencer listed for this sample is NextSeq 550. TCRdb handled the public reads itself, with Q25 trimming in fastp and clone calling in MiXCR, and kept productive beta chains. Rows are unified per CDR3 protein, each entry keeping the most common DNA and genes. The sample table contains some 880,000 distinct CDR3 sequences; only one count was recorded for roughly 18% of them. The top ten clonotypes cover 6% of the sample.

The clonotype was recovered from a human donor who was either an allogeneic HSCT recipient or a stem cell or donor lymphocyte infusion donor (not recorded which). It is not recorded whose cells these are; they may come from a transplant donor. The source material was blood, either unsorted or a sorted T cell fraction (not recorded which). This sequence uses TRBV15 and TRBJ2-6; the D gene is not confidently resolved. Read as DNA, the sequence is TGTGCCACCAGCAGAGTAAAACGGATCTCTGGGGCCAACGTCCTGACTTTC. This codes for CATSRVKRISGANVLTF.